This T cell receptor (beta chain) was retrieved from a study of cytomegalovirus exposure and HLA in healthy donors. This CDR3 comprises 14 residues. Looked up from germline, CDR1 is MNHNS and CDR2 is SASEGT. V was pared by 3 bases and J by 4 bases, with 7 bases between. Amplification used 60 Vbeta primers and 13 Jbeta primers. Here immunoSEQ multiplex PCR was the method, and the copy in TCRdb shows in-frame clones only, minus some. This table has around 200,000 clones, over 75% appearing once. Study results and caveats: Common viral pathogens were later found to be apparently linked to several of the most significant clusters. The study carried out a later analysis of TCR beta sequences. It associated approximately 15,000 of them with specific HLA alleles at a false discovery rate of 0.05. Later, an analysis showed that TCR beta chains associated with HLA were more clonally expanded than others that were equally common.

This clone was counted many times. The target antigen is unknown. This sequence originates from a male donor in good health and CMV-seronegative. The specimen was PBMCs. This chain connects TRBV6-1 to TRBJ2-6; the D is unclear. This CDR3 reads CASSDIGGANVLTF. The CDR3 nucleotides read TGTGCCAGCAGTGATATCGGGGGGGCCAACGTCCTGACTTTC.